A single sample is the source of the 10 T cell receptor beta chains below, sequenced in a study of blood T cell repertoires in COVID-19. The method was immunoSEQ multiplex PCR; TCRdb's version includes in-frame clones alone and lacks a portion of them. The sample includes under 80,000 clones, 75% to 90% of them seen just once. Sequencing was carried out using peripheral blood. Source of these receptors: a human donor in a cohort sampled during active COVID-19.

The chain joins TRBV29-1 to TRBJ2-1, with 11 nucleotides matching TRBD2. The germline gives CDR1 SQVTM, CDR2 ANQGSEA. V lost 4 bases to trimming and J lost 5 bases; unmatched junction nucleotides: 4. This CDR3 has 14 amino acids. CDR3 in DNA: TGCAGCGTTGCCAAGACTAGCGGGGACAATGAGCAGTTCTTC. Translated, it gives CSVAKTSGDNEQFF.

This chain uses TRBV5-1 with TRBJ1-4; TRBD1 is a possible D gene (6 bases). This CDR3 has 13 amino acids. Germline assignment: CDR1 SGHRS and CDR2 YFSETQ. The V gene lost 7 bases and the J gene lost 5 bases, with 12 bases spanning the gap. The CDR3 DNA is TGCGCCAGCTCGGGGGGCAACAATGAAAAACTGTTTTTT. Amino acid sequence: CASSGGNNEKLFF.

The chain is built from TRBV4-2 and TRBJ2-7; D remains unclear. Germline CDR1 and CDR2: LGHNA and YNFKEQ. The CDR3 totals 15 residues. Trimming took 2 bases from V and 4 from J, leaving 15 bases between them. In DNA form, the CDR3 reads TGTGCCAGCAGCCAATCGATTAGCAACCAGTACGAGCAGTACTTC. This encodes CASSQSISNQYEQYF.

V usage is TRBV9 and J usage is TRBJ2-4, with TRBD1 matching over 9 bases. Trimming cost V 4 bases and J 4 bases; bases outside gene matches: 3. Per germline, CDR1 SGDLS and CDR2 YYNGEE. The CDR3 extends over 14 amino acids. DNA of the CDR3: TGTGCCAGCAGCCCGGGACAGGGAAAAAACATTCAGTACTTC. It codes for CASSPGQGKNIQYF.

The V call is TRBV7-8, the J call TRBJ1-4, with a weak D call TRBD1 (5 bases). Between the trimmed V and J ends, which lost 5 bases and 3 bases, there was a span of 13 bases. Germline V CDR1 and CDR2: SGHVS, FQNEAQ. The CDR3 runs to 15 residues. The CDR3 reads CASSHPGDANEKLFF. The CDR3 DNA reads TGTGCCAGCAGCCACCCGGGGGATGCTAATGAAAAACTGTTTTTT.

The chain employs TRBV29-1 and TRBJ2-7, with 8 nucleotides matching TRBD2. V shed 7 bases, J shed 1 base, and the junction held 6 bases outside the gene matches. Per the germline V gene, CDR1 is SQVTM and CDR2 is ANQGSEA. The CDR3 sequence is 13 residues long. CDR3 nucleotide sequence: TGCAGCGGGATGGTAGCGGGATCCTACGAGCAGTACTTC. It is translated as CSGMVAGSYEQYF.

The V gene is TRBV7-2, the J gene TRBJ2-1; 13 positions match TRBD2. This CDR3 region has 19 residues. Germline CDR1 and CDR2: SGHTA and FQGNSA. J was trimmed by 7 bases and V by 0 bases; bases with no gene match: 12. Written as DNA, the CDR3 is TGTGCCAGCAGCTTAGCGGTTCGGACTAGCGGGGGAGCGGGGAATGAGCAGTTCTTC. This codes for CASSLAVRTSGGAGNEQFF.

This clone rates as medium-sized (0.01 to 0.1%). The chain joins TRBV4-2 to TRBJ2-7; D remains ambiguous. Between the trimmed V and J ends, which lost 0 bases and 2 bases, there was a span of 14 bases. CDR3 length: 16 amino acids. Germline V CDR1 and CDR2: LGHNA, YNFKEQ. In nucleotides, the CDR3 is TGTGCCAGCAGCCAAGATCAATTTGGCATCGCCTACGAGCAGTACTTC. Translated: CASSQDQFGIAYEQYF.

The gene calls are TRBV5-1 and TRBJ2-3; 8 bases match TRBD2. The CDR3 loop spans 15 amino acids. J gave up 6 bases and V 7 bases, and 13 bases lay outside the gene matches. Germline CDR1 and CDR2: SGHRS and YFSETQ. The CDR3 DNA follows: TGCGCCAGCGCGATGACGGGACTAGGAGGGGATACGCAGTATTTT. The encoded protein is CASAMTGLGGDTQYF.

V is TRBV6-5 and J is TRBJ1-1; D remains ambiguous. Trimming cost V 4 bases and J 8 bases, with 14 bases left between them. CDR1 is MNHEY, CDR2 SVGAGI, per germline. The CDR3 extends over 13 amino acids. The CDR3: CASSSVGGGEAFF. The CDR3 nucleotides read TGTGCCAGCAGTTCCGTCGGTGGCGGGGAAGCTTTCTTT.